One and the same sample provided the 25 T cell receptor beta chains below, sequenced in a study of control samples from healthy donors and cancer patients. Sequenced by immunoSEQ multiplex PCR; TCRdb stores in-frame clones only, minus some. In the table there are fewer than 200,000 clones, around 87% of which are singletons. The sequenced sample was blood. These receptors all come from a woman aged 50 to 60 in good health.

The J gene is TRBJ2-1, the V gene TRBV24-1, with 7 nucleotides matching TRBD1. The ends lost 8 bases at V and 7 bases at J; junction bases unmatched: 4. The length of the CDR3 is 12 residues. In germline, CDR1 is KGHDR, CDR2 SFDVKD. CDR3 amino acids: CATKSQGNEQFF. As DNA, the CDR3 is TGTGCCACCAAATCACAGGGGAATGAGCAGTTCTTC.

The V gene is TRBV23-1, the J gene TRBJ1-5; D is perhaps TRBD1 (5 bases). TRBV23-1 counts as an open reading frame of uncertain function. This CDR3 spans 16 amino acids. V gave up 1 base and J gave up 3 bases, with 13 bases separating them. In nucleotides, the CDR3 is TGCGCCAGCAGTCAATTGCGACAGTTATTCAATCAGCCCCAGCATTTT. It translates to CASSQLRQLFNQPQHF.

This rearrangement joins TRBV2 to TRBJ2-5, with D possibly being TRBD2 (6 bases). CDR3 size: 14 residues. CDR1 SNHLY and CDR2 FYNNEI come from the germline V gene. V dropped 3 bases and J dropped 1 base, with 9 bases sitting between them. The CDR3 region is CASSERRGQETQYF. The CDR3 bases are TGTGCCAGCAGTGAGAGGCGGGGCCAAGAGACCCAGTACTTC.

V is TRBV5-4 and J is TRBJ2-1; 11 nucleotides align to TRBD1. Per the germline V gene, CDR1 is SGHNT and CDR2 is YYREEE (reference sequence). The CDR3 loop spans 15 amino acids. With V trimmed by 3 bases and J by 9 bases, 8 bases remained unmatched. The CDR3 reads CASSSADRGRGEQFF. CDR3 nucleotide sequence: TGTGCCAGCAGCTCCGCGGACAGGGGGCGCGGTGAGCAGTTCTTC.

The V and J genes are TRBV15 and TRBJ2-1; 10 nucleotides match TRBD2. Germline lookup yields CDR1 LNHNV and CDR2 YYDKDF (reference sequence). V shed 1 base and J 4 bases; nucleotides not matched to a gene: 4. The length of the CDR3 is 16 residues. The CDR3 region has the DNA TGTGCCACCAGCAGAGGGGGACTAGCGAGGTACAATGAGCAGTTCTTC. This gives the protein CATSRGGLARYNEQFF.

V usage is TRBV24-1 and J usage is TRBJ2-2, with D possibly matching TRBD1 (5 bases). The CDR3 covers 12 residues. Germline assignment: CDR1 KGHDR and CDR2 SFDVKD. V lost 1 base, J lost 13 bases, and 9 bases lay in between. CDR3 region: CATSDFRTGLFF. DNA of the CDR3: TGTGCCACCAGTGATTTCCGTACAGGGCTGTTTTTT.

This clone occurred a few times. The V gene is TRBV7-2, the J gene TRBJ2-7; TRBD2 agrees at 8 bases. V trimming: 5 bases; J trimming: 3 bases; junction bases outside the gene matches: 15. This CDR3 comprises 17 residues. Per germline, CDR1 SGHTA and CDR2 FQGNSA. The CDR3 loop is CASSTRGGGRSNYEQYF. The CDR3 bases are TGTGCCAGCAGCACGAGGGGGGGCGGGAGGTCGAACTACGAGCAGTACTTC.

Here the CDR3 DNA reads TGTGCCAGCAGCCAAGAAATCACATACTACAATGAGCAGTTCTTC. Translated: CASSQEITYYNEQFF. V usage is TRBV14 and J usage is TRBJ2-1; D unclear. Trimming removed 0 bases at V and 3 bases at J, with 9 bases between. CDR3 length: 15 amino acids. In germline, CDR1 is SGHDN, CDR2 FVKESK.

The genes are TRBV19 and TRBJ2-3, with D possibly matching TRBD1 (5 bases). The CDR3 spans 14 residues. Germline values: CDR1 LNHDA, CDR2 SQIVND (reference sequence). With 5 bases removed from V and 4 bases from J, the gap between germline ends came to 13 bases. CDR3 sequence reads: CASSFRVQADTQYF. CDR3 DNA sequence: TGTGCCAGTAGTTTCAGGGTACAGGCAGATACGCAGTATTTT. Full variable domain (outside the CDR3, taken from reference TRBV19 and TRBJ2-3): DGGITQSPKYLFRKEGQNVTLSCEQNLNHDAMYWYRQDPGQGLRLIYYSQIVNDFQKGDIAEGYSVSREKKESFPLTVTSAQKNPTAFYLCASSFRVQADTQYFGPGTRLTVL.

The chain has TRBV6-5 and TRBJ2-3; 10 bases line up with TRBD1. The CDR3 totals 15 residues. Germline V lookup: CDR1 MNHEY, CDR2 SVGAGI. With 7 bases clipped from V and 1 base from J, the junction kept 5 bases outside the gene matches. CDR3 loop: CASTAGTGGTDTQYF. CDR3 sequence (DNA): TGTGCCAGCACAGCCGGGACAGGGGGCACAGATACGCAGTATTTT.

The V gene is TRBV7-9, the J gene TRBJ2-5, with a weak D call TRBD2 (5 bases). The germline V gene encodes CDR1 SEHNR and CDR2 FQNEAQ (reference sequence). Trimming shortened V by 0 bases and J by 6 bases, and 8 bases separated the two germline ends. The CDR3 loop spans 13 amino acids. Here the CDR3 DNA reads TGTGCCAGCAGCTTAGCTAGCGTACAGACCCAGTACTTC. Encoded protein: CASSLASVQTQYF.

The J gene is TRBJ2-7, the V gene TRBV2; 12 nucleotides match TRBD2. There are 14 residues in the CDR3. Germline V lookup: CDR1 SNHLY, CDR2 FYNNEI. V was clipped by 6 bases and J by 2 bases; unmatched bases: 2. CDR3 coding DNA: TGTGCCAGCAGGAGGACTAGCGGGGCCTACGAGCAGTACTTC. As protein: CASRRTSGAYEQYF.

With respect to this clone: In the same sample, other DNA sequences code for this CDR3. In DNA, the CDR3 is TGTGCCAGCAGTCCCCGACAGGGCAATCAGCCCCAGCATTTT. Residues: CASSPRQGNQPQHF. The V call is TRBV25-1, the J call TRBJ1-5; maybe TRBD1 (6 bases). This CDR3 region has 14 residues. The V end was cut by 5 bases, the J end by 2 bases, with 10 bases between. Germline lookup yields CDR1 MGHDK and CDR2 SYGVNS.

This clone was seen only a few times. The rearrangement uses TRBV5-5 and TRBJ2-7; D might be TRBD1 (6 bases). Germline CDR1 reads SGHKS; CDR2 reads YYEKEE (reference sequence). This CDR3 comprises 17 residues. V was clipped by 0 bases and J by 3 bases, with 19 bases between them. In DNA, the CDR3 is TGTGCCAGCAGCTTGGGGGCAGGGGAAAGTTCGGTCTACGAGCAGTACTTC. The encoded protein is CASSLGAGESSVYEQYF.

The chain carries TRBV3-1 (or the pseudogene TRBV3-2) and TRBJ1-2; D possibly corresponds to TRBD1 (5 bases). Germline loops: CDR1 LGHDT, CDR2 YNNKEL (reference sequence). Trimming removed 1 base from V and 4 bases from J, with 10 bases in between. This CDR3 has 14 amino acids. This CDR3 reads CASSQAQGRYGYTF. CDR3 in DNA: TGTGCCAGCAGCCAAGCGCAGGGACGCTATGGCTACACCTTC.

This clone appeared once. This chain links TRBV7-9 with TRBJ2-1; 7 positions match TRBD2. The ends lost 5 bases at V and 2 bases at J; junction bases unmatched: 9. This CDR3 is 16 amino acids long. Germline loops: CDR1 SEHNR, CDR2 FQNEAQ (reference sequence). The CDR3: CASSLTASGTYNEQFF. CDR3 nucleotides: TGTGCCAGCAGCCTAACGGCTAGCGGAACCTACAATGAGCAGTTCTTC.

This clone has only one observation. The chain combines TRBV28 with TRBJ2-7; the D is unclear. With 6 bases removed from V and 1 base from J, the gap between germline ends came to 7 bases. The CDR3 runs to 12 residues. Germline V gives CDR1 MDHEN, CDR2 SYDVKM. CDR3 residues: CASRTQSYEQYF. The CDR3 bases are TGTGCCAGCAGAACACAGTCCTACGAGCAGTACTTC. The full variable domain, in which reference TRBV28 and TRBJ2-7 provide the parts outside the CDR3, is DVKVTQSSRYLVKRTGEKVFLECVQDMDHENMFWYRQDPGLGLRLIYFSYDVKMKEKGDIPEGYSVSREKKERFSLILESASTNQTSMYLCASRTQSYEQYFGPGTRLTVT.

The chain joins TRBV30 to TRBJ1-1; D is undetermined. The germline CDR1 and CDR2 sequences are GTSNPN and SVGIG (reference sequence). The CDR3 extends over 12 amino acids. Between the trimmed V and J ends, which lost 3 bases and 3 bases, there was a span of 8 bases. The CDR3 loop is CAWSFQDTEAFF. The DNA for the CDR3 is TGTGCCTGGAGCTTCCAAGACACTGAAGCTTTCTTT.

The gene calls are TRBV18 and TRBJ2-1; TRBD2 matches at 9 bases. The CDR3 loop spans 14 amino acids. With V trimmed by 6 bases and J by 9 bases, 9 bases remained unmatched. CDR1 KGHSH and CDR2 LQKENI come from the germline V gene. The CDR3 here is CASSPGTSSGEQFF. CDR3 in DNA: TGTGCCAGCTCTCCTGGGACTAGCTCAGGTGAGCAGTTCTTC.

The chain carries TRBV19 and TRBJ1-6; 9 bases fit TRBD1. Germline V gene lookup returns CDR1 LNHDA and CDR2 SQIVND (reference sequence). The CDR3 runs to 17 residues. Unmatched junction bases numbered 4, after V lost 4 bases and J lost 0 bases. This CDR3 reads CASSSGQGSSYNSPLHF. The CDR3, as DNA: TGTGCCAGTAGTAGCGGACAGGGGAGCTCCTATAATTCACCCCTCCACTTT.

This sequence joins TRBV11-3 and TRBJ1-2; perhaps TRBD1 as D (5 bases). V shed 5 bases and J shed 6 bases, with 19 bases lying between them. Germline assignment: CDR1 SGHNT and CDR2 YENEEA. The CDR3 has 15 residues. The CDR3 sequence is CASSPPGSTVHGYTF. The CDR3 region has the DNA TGTGCCAGCAGCCCCCCCGGTTCGACAGTTCATGGCTACACCTTC.

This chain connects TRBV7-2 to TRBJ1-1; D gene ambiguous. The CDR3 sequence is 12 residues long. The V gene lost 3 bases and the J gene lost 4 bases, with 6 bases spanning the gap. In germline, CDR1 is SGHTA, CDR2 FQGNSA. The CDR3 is CASSFGLTEAFF. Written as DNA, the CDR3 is TGTGCCAGCAGCTTCGGACTCACTGAAGCTTTCTTT. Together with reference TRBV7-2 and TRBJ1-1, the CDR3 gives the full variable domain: GAGVSQSPSNKVTEKGKDVELRCDPISGHTALYWYRQSLGQGLEFLIYFQGNSAPDKSGLPSDRFSAERTGGSVSTLTIQRTQQEDSAVYLCASSFGLTEAFFGQGTRLTVV.

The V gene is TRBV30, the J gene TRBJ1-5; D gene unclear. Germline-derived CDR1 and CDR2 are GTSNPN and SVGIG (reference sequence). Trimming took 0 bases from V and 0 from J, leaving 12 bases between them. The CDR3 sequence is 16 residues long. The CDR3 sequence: CAWSVAGLSSNQPQHF. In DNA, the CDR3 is TGTGCCTGGAGTGTCGCTGGGTTAAGTAGCAATCAGCCCCAGCATTTT.

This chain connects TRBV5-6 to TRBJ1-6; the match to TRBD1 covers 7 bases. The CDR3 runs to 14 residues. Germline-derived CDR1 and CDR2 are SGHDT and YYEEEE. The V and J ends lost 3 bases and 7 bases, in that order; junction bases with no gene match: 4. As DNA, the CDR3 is TGTGCCAGCAGCTCCGGGACAGTCAATTCACCCCTCCACTTT. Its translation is CASSSGTVNSPLHF. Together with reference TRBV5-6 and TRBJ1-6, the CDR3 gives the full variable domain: DAGVTQSPTHLIKTRGQQVTLRCSPKSGHDTVSWYQQALGQGPQFIFQYYEEEERQRGNFPDRFSGHQFPNYSSELNVNALLLGDSALYLCASSSGTVNSPLHFGNGTRLTVT.

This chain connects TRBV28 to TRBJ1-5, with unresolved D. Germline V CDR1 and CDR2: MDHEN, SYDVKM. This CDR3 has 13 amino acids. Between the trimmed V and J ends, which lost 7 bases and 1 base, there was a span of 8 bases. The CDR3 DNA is TGTGCCAGCAAGGGTAGGAGCAATCAGCCCCAGCATTTT. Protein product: CASKGRSNQPQHF. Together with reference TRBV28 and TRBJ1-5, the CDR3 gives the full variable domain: DVKVTQSSRYLVKRTGEKVFLECVQDMDHENMFWYRQDPGLGLRLIYFSYDVKMKEKGDIPEGYSVSREKKERFSLILESASTNQTSMYLCASKGRSNQPQHFGDGTRLSIL.